The clone carrying this TCR beta chain was seen many times. Its specificity is not known. V lost 5 bases and J lost 7; bases outside the gene matches: 11. Germline CDR1 and CDR2: SGHTA and FQGNSA. This CDR3 is 15 amino acids long. This record comes from a study of T cells in Graves' hyperthyroidism and ophthalmopathy. Study in general: Peripheral blood was taken when the disease was first diagnosed, before any treatment began. Study-level results: Peripheral blood also featured most of the thyroid clonotypes expanded above 0.001.

TCR beta CDR3 sequences were amplified from RNA transcripts. The primer set for the first-round RT-PCR of the TCR CDR3 was HTBI. TCRdb recomputed calls from the multiplex PCR reads with MiXCR, one row per CDR3 protein. The table has 370,000 or so distinct CDR3 sequences, about a sixth seen once. The receptor was derived from a woman younger than 35 with Graves' hyperthyroidism that later progressed to Graves' ophthalmopathy. This chain joins TRBV7-2 and TRBJ2-5, with TRBD1 matching 9 bases. Sequencing used blood. The CDR3 spells CASSEYRGPGGTQYF. CDR3 nucleotide sequence: TGTGCCAGCAGCGAATACAGGGGGCCAGGGGGGACCCAGTACTTC.